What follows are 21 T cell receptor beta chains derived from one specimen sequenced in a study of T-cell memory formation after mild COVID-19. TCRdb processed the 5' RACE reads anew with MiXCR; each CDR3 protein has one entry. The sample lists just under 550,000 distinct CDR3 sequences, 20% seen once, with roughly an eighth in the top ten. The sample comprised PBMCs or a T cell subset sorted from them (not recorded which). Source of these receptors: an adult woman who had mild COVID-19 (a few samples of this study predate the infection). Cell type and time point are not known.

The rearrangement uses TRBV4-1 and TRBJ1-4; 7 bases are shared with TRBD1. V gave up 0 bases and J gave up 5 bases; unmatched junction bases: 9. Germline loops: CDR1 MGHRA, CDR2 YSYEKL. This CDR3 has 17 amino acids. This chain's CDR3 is CASSQDSSGTVNEKLFF. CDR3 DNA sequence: TGCGCCAGCAGCCAAGACTCCTCCGGGACAGTGAATGAAAAACTGTTTTTT.

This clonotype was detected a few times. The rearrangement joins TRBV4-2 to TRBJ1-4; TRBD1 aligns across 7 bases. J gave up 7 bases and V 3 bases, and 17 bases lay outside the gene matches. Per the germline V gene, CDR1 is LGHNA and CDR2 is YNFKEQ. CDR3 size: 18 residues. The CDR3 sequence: CASSHEDLQGTLGEKLFF. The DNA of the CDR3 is TGTGCCAGCAGCCACGAAGACCTACAGGGGACATTGGGTGAAAAACTGTTTTTT.

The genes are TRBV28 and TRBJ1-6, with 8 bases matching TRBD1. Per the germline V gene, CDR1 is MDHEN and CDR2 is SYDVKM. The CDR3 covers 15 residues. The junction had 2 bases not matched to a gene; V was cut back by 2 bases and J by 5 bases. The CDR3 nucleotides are TGTGCCAGCAGTTTACCGGACAGGGATAATTCACCCCTCCACTTT. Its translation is CASSLPDRDNSPLHF.

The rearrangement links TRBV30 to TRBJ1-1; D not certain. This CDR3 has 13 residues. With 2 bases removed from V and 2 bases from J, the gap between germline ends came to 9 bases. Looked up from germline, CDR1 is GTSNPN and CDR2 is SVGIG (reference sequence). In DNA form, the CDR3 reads TGTGCCTGGAGTCGGAACCTCAACACTGAAGCTTTCTTT. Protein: CAWSRNLNTEAFF. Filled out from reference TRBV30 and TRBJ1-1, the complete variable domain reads SQTIHQWPATLVQPVGSPLSLECTVEGTSNPNLYWYRQAAGRGLQLLFYSVGIGQISSEVPQNLSASRPQDRQFILSSKKLLLSDSGFYLCAWSRNLNTEAFFGQGTRLTVV.

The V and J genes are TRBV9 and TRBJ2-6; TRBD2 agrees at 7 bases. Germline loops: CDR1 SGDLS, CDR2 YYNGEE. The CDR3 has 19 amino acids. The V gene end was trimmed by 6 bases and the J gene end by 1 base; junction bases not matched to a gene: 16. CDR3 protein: CASTPTPGAGVSGANVLTF. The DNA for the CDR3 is TGTGCCAGCACCCCCACCCCCGGGGCGGGGGTTTCTGGGGCCAACGTCCTGACTTTC.

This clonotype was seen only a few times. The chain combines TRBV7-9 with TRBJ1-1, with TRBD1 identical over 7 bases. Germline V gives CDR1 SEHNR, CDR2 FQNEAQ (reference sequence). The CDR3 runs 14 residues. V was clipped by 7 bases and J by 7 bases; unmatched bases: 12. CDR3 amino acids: CASMYQGGGGEAFF. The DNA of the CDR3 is TGTGCCAGCATGTATCAGGGGGGTGGAGGTGAAGCTTTCTTT. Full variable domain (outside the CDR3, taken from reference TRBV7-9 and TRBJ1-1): DTGVSQNPRHKITKRGQNVTFRCDPISEHNRLYWYRQTLGQGPEFLTYFQNEAQLEKSRLLSDRFSAERPKGSFSTLEIQRTEQGDSAMYLCASMYQGGGGEAFFGQGTRLTVV.

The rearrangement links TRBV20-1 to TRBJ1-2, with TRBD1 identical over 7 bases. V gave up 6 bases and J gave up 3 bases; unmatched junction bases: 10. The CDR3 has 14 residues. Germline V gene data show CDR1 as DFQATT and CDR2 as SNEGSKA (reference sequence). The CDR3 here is CSAYRRQGYYGYTF. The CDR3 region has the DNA TGCAGTGCCTACCGTAGACAGGGCTACTATGGCTACACCTTC.

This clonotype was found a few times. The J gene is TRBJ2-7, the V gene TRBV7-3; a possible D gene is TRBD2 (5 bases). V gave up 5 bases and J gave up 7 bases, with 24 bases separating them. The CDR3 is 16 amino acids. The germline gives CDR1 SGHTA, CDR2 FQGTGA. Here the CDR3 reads CASSQGGLTSSGEQYF. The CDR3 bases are TGTGCCAGCAGCCAAGGCGGACTGACGAGCTCAGGAGAGCAGTACTTC.

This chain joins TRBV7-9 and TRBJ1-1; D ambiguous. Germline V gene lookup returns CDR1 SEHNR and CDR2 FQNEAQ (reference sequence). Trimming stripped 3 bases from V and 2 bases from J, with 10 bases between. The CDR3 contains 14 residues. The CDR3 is CASSFPGRNTEAFF. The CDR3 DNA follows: TGTGCCAGCAGCTTTCCAGGACGAAACACTGAAGCTTTCTTT.

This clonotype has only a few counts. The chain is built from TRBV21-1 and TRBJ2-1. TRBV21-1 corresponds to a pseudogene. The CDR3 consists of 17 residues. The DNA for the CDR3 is TGTGCCAGCAGCAAAGTTTACTCACTGAGGTCCTACAATGAGCAGTTCTTC. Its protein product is CASSKVYSLRSYNEQFF.

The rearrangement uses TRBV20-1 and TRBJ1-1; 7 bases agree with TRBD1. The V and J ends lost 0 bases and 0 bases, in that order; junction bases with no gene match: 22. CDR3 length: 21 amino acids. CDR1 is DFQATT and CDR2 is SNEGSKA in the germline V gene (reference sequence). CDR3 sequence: CSARDVSEGAYLDAMNTEAFF. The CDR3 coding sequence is TGCAGTGCTAGAGATGTAAGCGAGGGGGCATATCTGGACGCAATGAACACTGAAGCTTTCTTT.

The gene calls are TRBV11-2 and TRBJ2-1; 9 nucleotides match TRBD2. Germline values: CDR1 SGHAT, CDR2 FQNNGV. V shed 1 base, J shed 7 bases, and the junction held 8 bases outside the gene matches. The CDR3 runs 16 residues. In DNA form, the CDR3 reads TGTGCCAGCAGCTTAGCCCAGGGACTAGCTACAAATGAGCAGTTCTTC. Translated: CASSLAQGLATNEQFF. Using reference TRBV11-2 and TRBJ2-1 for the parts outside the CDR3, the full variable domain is EAGVAQSPRYKIIEKRQSVAFWCNPISGHATLYWYQQILGQGPKLLIQFQNNGVVDDSQLPKDRFSAERLKGVDSTLKIQPAKLEDSAVYLCASSLAQGLATNEQFFGPGTRLTVL.

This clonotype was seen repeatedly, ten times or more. Written as DNA, the CDR3 is TGCGCCAGCAGCTTACTAGCGGGGTACACCGGGGAGCTGTTTTTT. Translated, it gives CASSLLAGYTGELFF. The chain uses TRBV5-1 and TRBJ2-2; 10 bases are shared with TRBD2. V lost 2 bases to trimming and J lost 3 bases; unmatched junction nucleotides: 1. The germline V gene encodes CDR1 SGHRS and CDR2 YFSETQ. CDR3 size: 15 residues. Full variable domain (remainder filled in from reference TRBV5-1 and TRBJ2-2): KAGVTQTPRYLIKTRGQQVTLSCSPISGHRSVSWYQQTPGQGLQFLFEYFSETQRNKGNFPGRFSGRQFSNSRSEMNVSTLELGDSALYLCASSLLAGYTGELFFGEGSRLTVL.

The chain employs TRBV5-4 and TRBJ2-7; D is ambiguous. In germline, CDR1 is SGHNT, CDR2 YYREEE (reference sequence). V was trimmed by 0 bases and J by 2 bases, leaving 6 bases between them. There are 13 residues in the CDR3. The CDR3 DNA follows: TGTGCCAGCAGCTTGGCTTGGGCCTACGAGCAGTACTTC. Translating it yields CASSLAWAYEQYF.

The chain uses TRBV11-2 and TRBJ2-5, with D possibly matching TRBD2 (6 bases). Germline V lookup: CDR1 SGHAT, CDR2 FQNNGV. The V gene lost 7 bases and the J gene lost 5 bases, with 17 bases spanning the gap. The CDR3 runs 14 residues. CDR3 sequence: CASTPRGSGETQYF. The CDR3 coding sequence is TGTGCCAGCACCCCCCGGGGGTCGGGCGAGACCCAGTACTTC.

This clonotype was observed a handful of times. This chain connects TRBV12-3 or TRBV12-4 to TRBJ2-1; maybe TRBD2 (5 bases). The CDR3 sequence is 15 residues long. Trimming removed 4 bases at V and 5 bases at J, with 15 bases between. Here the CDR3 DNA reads TGTGCCAGCAGTTCCCGGACTGTACACGACAATGAGCAGTTCTTC. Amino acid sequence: CASSSRTVHDNEQFF.

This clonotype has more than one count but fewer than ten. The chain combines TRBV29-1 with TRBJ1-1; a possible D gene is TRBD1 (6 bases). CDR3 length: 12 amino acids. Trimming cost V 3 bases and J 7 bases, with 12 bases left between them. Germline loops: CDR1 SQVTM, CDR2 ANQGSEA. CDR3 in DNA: TGCAGCGTTGATCAGGGGATGGGTGAAGCTTTCTTT. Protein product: CSVDQGMGEAFF.

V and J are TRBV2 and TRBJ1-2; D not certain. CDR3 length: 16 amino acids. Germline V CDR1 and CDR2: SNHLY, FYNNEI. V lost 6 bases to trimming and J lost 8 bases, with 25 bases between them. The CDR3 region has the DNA TGTGCCAGCAGCCTGGGCCGGCAATCCACCCCGGGAGGCTACACCTTC. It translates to CASSLGRQSTPGGYTF.

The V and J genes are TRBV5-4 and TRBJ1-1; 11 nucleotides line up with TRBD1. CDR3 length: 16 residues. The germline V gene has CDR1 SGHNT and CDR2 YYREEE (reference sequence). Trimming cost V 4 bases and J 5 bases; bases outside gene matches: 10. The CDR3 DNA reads TGTGCCAGCAGCACACGGACAGGGGGCCCTTGGACTGAAGCTTTCTTT. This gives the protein CASSTRTGGPWTEAFF.

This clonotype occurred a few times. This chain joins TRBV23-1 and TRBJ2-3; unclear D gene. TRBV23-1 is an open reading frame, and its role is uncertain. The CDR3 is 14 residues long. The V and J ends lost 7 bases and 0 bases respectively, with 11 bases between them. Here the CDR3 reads CASNAWASTDTQYF. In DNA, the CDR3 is TGCGCCAGCAATGCGTGGGCTAGCACAGATACGCAGTATTTT.

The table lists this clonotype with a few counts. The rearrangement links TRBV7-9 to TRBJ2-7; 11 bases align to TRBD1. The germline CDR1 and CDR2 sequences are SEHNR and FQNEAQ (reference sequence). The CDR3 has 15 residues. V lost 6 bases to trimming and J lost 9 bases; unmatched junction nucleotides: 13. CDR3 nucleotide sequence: TGTGCCAGCAGTAATATAGGGACAGGGGGACTCCGGCAGTACTTC. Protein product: CASSNIGTGGLRQYF.